This T cell receptor (beta chain) is drawn from a study of T cell responses to AZD1222 COVID-19 vaccine. Study-wide results and caveats: Clonal diversity may have been underestimated, and the donors were mostly white British, with more females than males.

This CDR3 has 16 amino acids. The germline V gene has CDR1 SGHRS and CDR2 YFSETQ. V dropped 4 bases and J dropped 6 bases, with 21 bases sitting between them. The table lists this clone with a count of one. The antigen is not known. Assay used: immunoSEQ multiplex PCR; TCRdb lists only in-frame clones, some missing. The sample has fewer than 200,000 clones, 88% seen once. Samples with a second dose at about 4 or about 12 weeks were pooled together. The sequencing used peripheral blood, collected 28 days after the second AZD1222 dose. The receptor comes from an adult who received the AZD1222 COVID-19 vaccine. V and J are TRBV5-1 and TRBJ2-3; D may be TRBD2 (5 bases). In DNA form, the CDR3 reads TGCGCCAGCAGCACCGGGGATCCGGAGTTAATGGATACGCAGTATTTT. Translating it yields CASSTGDPELMDTQYF.